This is a list of T cell receptor beta chains from one sample in a study of OX40 agonist ivuxolimab in advanced cancers. Profiled with immunoSEQ multiplex PCR; TCRdb holds only in-frame clones, not every one. Of over 20,000 clones listed, 80% to 90% are singletons. Sequenced here: CD4+ or CD8+ T cells sorted from blood, sampled in a trial of the OX40 agonist ivuxolimab. The source is an adult with an advanced solid tumor such as melanoma, head and neck, liver or kidney cancer. Both conserved end residues are part of each CDR3. A D gene is named only where the DNA matches it firmly. A clone size is listed for some rows: how often the clone was seen (once, few, many), or a class if it is expanded.

v_gene: TRBV4-3; d_gene: -; abundance: -; j_gene: TRBJ1-2; CDR3nt: TGCGCCAGCAGCCAAGCTGAGGACAGATCGGCTTCGGGCTACACCTTC; CDR3aa: CASSQAEDRSASGYTF
v_gene: TRBV15; d_gene: TRBD2; abundance: -; j_gene: TRBJ2-7; CDR3nt: TGTGCCACCAGCAGAGCGGCGGGAGCCGTCTACGAGCAGTACTTC; CDR3aa: CATSRAAGAVYEQYF
v_gene: TRBV7-6; d_gene: -; abundance: -; j_gene: TRBJ1-5; CDR3nt: TGTGCCAGCAGCTTCGCGGCAGGGGAGGGGAATCAGCCCCAGCATTTT; CDR3aa: CASSFAAGEGNQPQHF
v_gene: TRBV4-1; d_gene: TRBD2; abundance: -; j_gene: TRBJ2-4; CDR3nt: TGCGCCAGCAGCCTGACAAGCGGGGGGGCCTCACCCAAAAACATTCAGTACTTC; CDR3aa: CASSLTSGGASPKNIQYF
v_gene: TRBV10-3; d_gene: TRBD1; abundance: -; j_gene: TRBJ1-2; CDR3nt: TGTGCCATCAGTGTTGCCCCTGGACAGGGGGCGCAAGGCTACACCTTC; CDR3aa: CAISVAPGQGAQGYTF
v_gene: TRBV9; d_gene: TRBD1; abundance: once; j_gene: TRBJ1-2; CDR3nt: TGTGCCAGCAGCGTAGTAGTCGGGGCGGGACAGGGGGAATATGGCTACACCTTC; CDR3aa: CASSVVVGAGQGEYGYTF
v_gene: TRBV19; d_gene: -; abundance: -; j_gene: TRBJ1-2; CDR3nt: TGTGCCAGCGGAAAACAGGGTCGGGGCTATGGCTACACCTTC; CDR3aa: CASGKQGRGYGYTF
v_gene: TRBV10-3; d_gene: -; abundance: -; j_gene: TRBJ2-7; CDR3nt: TGTGCCATCAGCGTTGCTACCGGGACGCAAAAGGTCGAGCAGTACTTC; CDR3aa: CAISVATGTQKVEQYF
v_gene: TRBV29-1; d_gene: TRBD2; abundance: medium-sized; j_gene: TRBJ2-1; CDR3nt: TGCAGCGCTGAAGCGGGAGGGCACGGTGAGCAGTTCTTC; CDR3aa: CSAEAGGHGEQFF
v_gene: TRBV6-6; d_gene: -; abundance: -; j_gene: TRBJ2-7; CDR3nt: TGTGCCAGCATCGGATATGGCTCCTACGAGCAGTACTTC; CDR3aa: CASIGYGSYEQYF
v_gene: TRBV18; d_gene: -; abundance: -; j_gene: TRBJ2-5; CDR3nt: TGTGCCAGCTCACCATTAGCGAACCAAGAGACCCAGTACTTC; CDR3aa: CASSPLANQETQYF
v_gene: TRBV5-4; d_gene: -; abundance: -; j_gene: TRBJ2-6; CDR3nt: TGTGCCAGCAGCTTGGTGAGTTTCGGGGCCAACGTCCTGACTTTC; CDR3aa: CASSLVSFGANVLTF
v_gene: TRBV6-5; d_gene: TRBD1; abundance: -; j_gene: TRBJ2-7; CDR3nt: TGTGCCAGCCGAGGAGACAGGGGGCGCGAGCAGTACTTC; CDR3aa: CASRGDRGREQYF
v_gene: TRBV2; d_gene: TRBD1; abundance: -; j_gene: TRBJ1-1; CDR3nt: TGTGCCAGCAGGGGGACAGGGGCGGGAACTGAAGCTTTCTTT; CDR3aa: CASRGTGAGTEAFF
v_gene: TRBV27; d_gene: TRBD2; abundance: -; j_gene: TRBJ2-7; CDR3nt: TGTGCCAGCAGTCCAGACGAGCGGGAGTTCTACGAGCAGTACTTC; CDR3aa: CASSPDEREFYEQYF